The T cell receptor beta chain under discussion was sequenced for a study of blood T cell repertoires in COVID-19. Study overall: Samples came from the United States, Italy and Spain, spanning acute and convalescent COVID-19.

The CDR3 sequence is 15 residues long. Germline trimming cut 3 bases from V and 4 bases from J; bases unmatched to any gene: 4. CDR1 and CDR2 (germline): SGHTA, FQGNSA. Profiled with immunoSEQ multiplex PCR; TCRdb holds only in-frame clones, not every one. The sample holds 150,000 to 200,000 clones; roughly nine tenths are singletons and the top ten take 2.9%. The receptor was isolated from a woman under 40 with active or convalescent COVID-19. Sequences were obtained from peripheral blood. The rearrangement uses TRBV7-2 and TRBJ2-7, with TRBD2 matching over 12 bases. CDR3 amino acids: CASSFRLAGAYEQYF. CDR3 DNA sequence: TGTGCCAGCAGCTTCCGACTAGCGGGAGCGTACGAGCAGTACTTC. Using reference TRBV7-2 and TRBJ2-7 for the parts outside the CDR3, the full variable domain is GAGVSQSPSNKVTEKGKDVELRCDPISGHTALYWYRQSLGQGLEFLIYFQGNSAPDKSGLPSDRFSAERTGGSVSTLTIQRTQQEDSAVYLCASSFRLAGAYEQYFGPGTRLTVT.